Below, 5 T cell receptor beta chains from the same sample are listed, as sequenced in a study of blood T cell repertoires in COVID-19. Sequencing was performed with immunoSEQ multiplex PCR; in TCRdb, only in-frame clones are kept and a portion is missing. The sample holds 19,000 or so clones, nearly 90% seen once. The source material was peripheral blood. The receptors stem from a man in his forties or fifties with active COVID-19.

The chain carries TRBV7-9 and TRBJ2-1; TRBD2 matches 7 bases. The CDR3 loop spans 13 amino acids. V was clipped by 6 bases and J by 5 bases; unmatched bases: 4. The germline CDR1 and CDR2 sequences are SEHNR and FQNEAQ (reference sequence). The CDR3 region has the DNA TGTGCCAGCAGAACGGGAGGTAACAATGAGCAGTTCTTC. This sequence encodes CASRTGGNNEQFF.

This chain joins TRBV14 and TRBJ1-2, with 11 bases matching TRBD1. V lost 0 bases, J lost 3 bases, and 12 bases stayed unmatched. The CDR3 covers 19 residues. The germline CDR1 and CDR2 sequences are SGHDN and FVKESK. In DNA form, the CDR3 reads TGTGCCAGCAGCCAAGACATCGGACAGGGGGCGTCGCCGCACTATGGCTACACCTTC. As protein: CASSQDIGQGASPHYGYTF. The entire variable domain, with the rest obtained from reference TRBV14 and TRBJ1-2, is as follows: EAGVTQFPSHSVIEKGQTVTLRCDPISGHDNLYWYRRVMGKEIKFLLHFVKESKQDESGMPNNRFLAERTGGTYSTLKVQPAELEDSGVYFCASSQDIGQGASPHYGYTFGSGTRLTVV.

V usage is TRBV18 and J usage is TRBJ2-1, with 13 nucleotides matching TRBD2. The J segment lost 4 bases and the V segment lost 6 bases, leaving 12 bases of the junction unmatched. In germline, CDR1 is KGHSH, CDR2 LQKENI. This CDR3 spans 18 amino acids. The CDR3 is CASSPTLAGGYIYNEQFF. The CDR3 nucleotides are TGTGCCAGCTCCCCGACACTAGCGGGAGGGTATATATACAATGAGCAGTTCTTC.

The V gene is TRBV5-4, the J gene TRBJ2-5, with TRBD1 matching over 10 bases. Germline CDR1 and CDR2: SGHNT and YYREEE (reference sequence). This CDR3 is 14 amino acids long. V lost 2 bases, J lost 4 bases, and 2 bases stayed unmatched. CDR3: CASSFWDRGETQYF. The CDR3 coding sequence is TGTGCCAGCAGCTTTTGGGACAGGGGAGAGACCCAGTACTTC. Full variable domain (outside the CDR3, taken from reference TRBV5-4 and TRBJ2-5): ETGVTQSPTHLIKTRGQQVTLRCSSQSGHNTVSWYQQALGQGPQFIFQYYREEENGRGNFPPRFSGLQFPNYSSELNVNALELDDSALYLCASSFWDRGETQYFGPGTRLLVL.

The J gene is TRBJ2-1, the V gene TRBV27; 10 bases agree with TRBD2. CDR3 length: 16 amino acids. CDR1 and CDR2 (germline): MNHEY, SMNVEV (reference sequence). V lost 5 bases and J lost 5; bases outside the gene matches: 9. CDR3 in amino acids: CASSLLPGLANNEQFF. In DNA, the CDR3 is TGTGCCAGCAGTCTGCTTCCGGGACTAGCGAACAATGAGCAGTTCTTC.